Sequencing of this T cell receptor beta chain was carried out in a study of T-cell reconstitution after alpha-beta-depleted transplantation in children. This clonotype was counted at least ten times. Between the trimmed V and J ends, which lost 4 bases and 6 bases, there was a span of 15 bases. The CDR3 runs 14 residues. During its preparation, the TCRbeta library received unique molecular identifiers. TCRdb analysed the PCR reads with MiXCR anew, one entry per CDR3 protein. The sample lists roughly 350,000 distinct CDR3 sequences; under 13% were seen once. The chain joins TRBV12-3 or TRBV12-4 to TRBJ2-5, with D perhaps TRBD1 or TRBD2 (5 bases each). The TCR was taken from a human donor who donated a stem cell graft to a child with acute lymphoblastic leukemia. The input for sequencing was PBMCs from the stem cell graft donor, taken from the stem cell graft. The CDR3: CASSYVAGTKTQYF. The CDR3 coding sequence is TGTGCCAGCAGTTATGTAGCCGGGACGAAGACCCAGTACTTC.